These T cell receptor beta chains were read from a single sample in a study. TCRdb re-derived calls from the RT-PCR reads in MiXCR, one entry per CDR3 protein. The repertoire has fewer than 800,000 distinct CDR3 sequences, approximately 14% of them found once; the top ten carry 3.6%. Sequences were obtained from memory CD4+ T cells from blood. The receptor source for this set is a female donor in good health, serving as a healthy control. The CDR3 runs from the conserved cysteine through the conserved F or W. The D gene is left open where the match is weak. Size tells how often a clone was seen (once, few, many) or the class of an expanded clone, and some rows leave it out.

clone size: many
J gene: TRBJ2-1
D gene: TRBD2
V gene: TRBV6-5
CDR3 protein: CASTNPGGEQFF
CDR3 DNA: TGTGCCAGCACCAATCCGGGGGGTGAGCAGTTCTTC

clone size: NA
J gene: TRBJ2-2
D gene: TRBD1
V gene: TRBV6-5
CDR3 protein: CASSGTGVPTGELFF
CDR3 DNA: TGTGCCAGCAGTGGGACAGGGGTCCCCACCGGGGAGCTGTTTTTT

clone size: few
J gene: TRBJ2-5
D gene: NA
V gene: TRBV7-9
CDR3 protein: CASSSTGVGETQYF
CDR3 DNA: TGTGCCAGCAGCTCGACAGGTGTCGGCGAGACCCAGTACTTC

clone size: NA
J gene: TRBJ1-1
D gene: NA
V gene: TRBV11-2
CDR3 protein: CASSSTGIMNTEAFF
CDR3 DNA: TGTGCCAGCAGCTCAACAGGGATAATGAACACTGAAGCTTTCTTT

clone size: NA
J gene: TRBJ1-1
D gene: NA
V gene: TRBV2
CDR3 protein: CASIVVTNTEAFF
CDR3 DNA: TGTGCCAGCATCGTAGTAACGAACACTGAAGCTTTCTTT

clone size: many
J gene: TRBJ2-1
D gene: NA
V gene: TRBV20-1
CDR3 protein: CSAVGGGFTLNSYNEQFF
CDR3 DNA: TGCAGTGCTGTTGGGGGGGGCTTCACCCTAAACTCCTACAATGAGCAGTTCTTC

clone size: NA
J gene: TRBJ2-7
D gene: TRBD2
V gene: TRBV7-2
CDR3 protein: CASSASGTIYEQYF
CDR3 DNA: TGTGCCAGCAGCGCCTCCGGGACTATCTACGAGCAGTACTTC

clone size: few
J gene: TRBJ1-2
D gene: NA
V gene: TRBV15
CDR3 protein: CATSRRHKPDYGYTF
CDR3 DNA: TGTGCCACCAGCAGAAGACATAAGCCGGACTATGGCTACACCTTC

clone size: few
J gene: TRBJ2-1
D gene: TRBD1
V gene: TRBV6-1
CDR3 protein: CASRRQGSSYNEQFF
CDR3 DNA: TGTGCCAGCAGGAGACAGGGGAGCTCCTACAATGAGCAGTTCTTC

clone size: few
J gene: TRBJ1-5
D gene: TRBD1
V gene: TRBV20-1
CDR3 protein: CSARVQGTGGDQPQHF
CDR3 DNA: TGCAGTGCTAGAGTACAGGGGACAGGTGGGGATCAGCCCCAGCATTTT

clone size: many
J gene: TRBJ2-3
D gene: NA
V gene: TRBV20-1
CDR3 protein: CSARDAATDTQYF
CDR3 DNA: TGCAGTGCTAGAGACGCGGCCACAGATACGCAGTATTTT

clone size: NA
J gene: TRBJ2-7
D gene: NA
V gene: TRBV6-5
CDR3 protein: CASSHPRQRTYEQYF
CDR3 DNA: TGTGCCAGCAGTCATCCTCGACAGAGGACCTACGAGCAGTACTTC

clone size: few
J gene: TRBJ1-5
D gene: NA
V gene: TRBV7-9
CDR3 protein: CASSAGAGTQPQHF
CDR3 DNA: TGTGCCAGCAGCGCGGGGGCAGGGACGCAGCCCCAGCATTTT

clone size: NA
J gene: TRBJ2-5
D gene: TRBD1
V gene: TRBV7-8
CDR3 protein: CASSLGMGQAQETQYF
CDR3 DNA: TGTGCCAGCAGCTTAGGCATGGGACAGGCCCAAGAGACCCAGTACTTC

clone size: few
J gene: TRBJ1-4
D gene: NA
V gene: TRBV15
CDR3 protein: CATSREEGGKLFF
CDR3 DNA: TGTGCCACCAGCAGAGAGGAGGGAGGGAAACTGTTTTTT

clone size: NA
J gene: TRBJ1-5
D gene: NA
V gene: TRBV6-2/TRBV6-3
CDR3 protein: CATNGRSSNQPQHF
CDR3 DNA: TGTGCCACCAACGGCAGGTCAAGCAATCAGCCCCAGCATTTT

clone size: few
J gene: TRBJ2-1
D gene: NA
V gene: TRBV24-1
CDR3 protein: CATSDSATPPFF
CDR3 DNA: TGTGCCACCAGTGATTCCGCTACCCCTCCGTTCTTC

clone size: NA
J gene: TRBJ2-1
D gene: NA
V gene: TRBV11-2
CDR3 protein: CASSLVWGVRDEQFF
CDR3 DNA: TGTGCCAGCAGTCTAGTGTGGGGGGTTAGGGATGAGCAGTTCTTC

clone size: NA
J gene: TRBJ1-2
D gene: NA
V gene: TRBV3-1
CDR3 protein: CASSQVTVHYGYTF
CDR3 DNA: TGTGCCAGCAGCCAAGTCACAGTTCACTATGGCTACACCTTC

clone size: NA
J gene: TRBJ2-5
D gene: NA
V gene: TRBV19
CDR3 protein: CASSPGGTGQTQYF
CDR3 DNA: TGTGCCAGTAGTCCAGGAGGGACGGGTCAGACCCAGTACTTC

clone size: few
J gene: TRBJ1-4
D gene: NA
V gene: TRBV5-8
CDR3 protein: CASSSGNGGEKLFF
CDR3 DNA: TGTGCCAGCAGCAGCGGGAACGGGGGTGAAAAACTGTTTTTT

clone size: NA
J gene: TRBJ1-6
D gene: NA
V gene: TRBV28
CDR3 protein: CASRRIEGPSPLHF
CDR3 DNA: TGTGCCAGCAGACGAATTGAGGGGCCTTCACCCCTCCACTTT

clone size: few
J gene: TRBJ2-7
D gene: TRBD2
V gene: TRBV20-1
CDR3 protein: CSAPLGLAGFYF
CDR3 DNA: TGCAGTGCGCCCCTGGGTCTAGCGGGGTTTTACTTC

clone size: many
J gene: TRBJ1-2
D gene: TRBD1
V gene: TRBV12-3/TRBV12-4
CDR3 protein: CASSHRDRHYGYTF
CDR3 DNA: TGTGCCAGCAGTCACCGGGACAGACACTATGGCTACACCTTC

clone size: NA
J gene: TRBJ2-5
D gene: TRBD2
V gene: TRBV7-2
CDR3 protein: CASSLSSEGRGTQYF
CDR3 DNA: TGTGCCAGCAGCTTATCTAGCGAGGGGAGGGGGACCCAGTACTTC

clone size: NA
J gene: TRBJ2-1
D gene: NA
V gene: TRBV20-1
CDR3 protein: CSAREQAYNEQFF
CDR3 DNA: TGCAGTGCTAGAGAACAGGCCTACAATGAGCAGTTCTTC

clone size: NA
J gene: TRBJ2-3
D gene: TRBD2
V gene: TRBV3-1
CDR3 protein: CASRQKGTSVTDTQYF
CDR3 DNA: TGTGCCAGCAGACAGAAAGGGACTAGCGTAACAGATACGCAGTATTTT

clone size: NA
J gene: TRBJ1-3
D gene: NA
V gene: TRBV3-1
CDR3 protein: CASSQAGWQLSGNTIYF
CDR3 DNA: TGTGCCAGCAGCCAAGCTGGCTGGCAGCTCTCTGGAAACACCATATATTTT

clone size: NA
J gene: TRBJ2-7
D gene: NA
V gene: TRBV5-1
CDR3 protein: CASSLAGREYEQYF
CDR3 DNA: TGCGCCAGCAGCTTGGCCGGTCGGGAGTACGAGCAGTACTTC

clone size: many
J gene: TRBJ2-5
D gene: NA
V gene: TRBV7-2
CDR3 protein: CASSPGHSNPTQYF
CDR3 DNA: TGTGCCAGCAGCCCAGGACACTCTAACCCGACCCAGTACTTC

clone size: NA
J gene: TRBJ1-2
D gene: NA
V gene: TRBV29-1
CDR3 protein: CSVAGVLGYTF
CDR3 DNA: TGCAGCGTGGCAGGGGTTTTAGGCTACACCTTC

clone size: few
J gene: TRBJ1-5
D gene: NA
V gene: TRBV19
CDR3 protein: CASTGTYGPQHF
CDR3 DNA: TGTGCCAGTACAGGGACATACGGCCCCCAGCATTTT

clone size: few
J gene: TRBJ2-3
D gene: TRBD2
V gene: TRBV6-2/TRBV6-3
CDR3 protein: CASSYSGRYTQYF
CDR3 DNA: TGTGCCAGCAGTTACTCCGGGAGGTATACGCAGTATTTT

clone size: many
J gene: TRBJ2-5
D gene: NA
V gene: TRBV7-2
CDR3 protein: CASSLVSNPQETQYF
CDR3 DNA: TGTGCCAGCAGCTTAGTCTCCAACCCCCAAGAGACCCAGTACTTC

clone size: many
J gene: TRBJ1-1
D gene: NA
V gene: TRBV5-1
CDR3 protein: CASTSTTDTEAFF
CDR3 DNA: TGCGCCAGCACGTCGACGACAGACACTGAAGCTTTCTTT

clone size: many
J gene: TRBJ2-5
D gene: TRBD1
V gene: TRBV5-1
CDR3 protein: CASSFSGTAQETQYF
CDR3 DNA: TGCGCCAGCAGCTTTTCGGGGACAGCACAAGAGACCCAGTACTTC

clone size: many
J gene: TRBJ2-3
D gene: TRBD2
V gene: TRBV29-1
CDR3 protein: CSVDRLAGASADTQYF
CDR3 DNA: TGCAGCGTTGATAGACTAGCGGGAGCGTCGGCAGATACGCAGTATTTT

clone size: few
J gene: TRBJ2-4
D gene: NA
V gene: TRBV7-9
CDR3 protein: CASSRAVLNIQYF
CDR3 DNA: TGTGCCAGCAGCCGAGCCGTACTAAACATTCAGTACTTC

clone size: NA
J gene: TRBJ2-5
D gene: TRBD1
V gene: TRBV9
CDR3 protein: CASSPGGGQGRETQYF
CDR3 DNA: TGTGCCAGCAGCCCCGGAGGAGGACAGGGAAGAGAGACCCAGTACTTC

clone size: many
J gene: TRBJ1-5
D gene: NA
V gene: TRBV20-1
CDR3 protein: CSALGQHSSSNQPQHF
CDR3 DNA: TGCAGTGCTCTTGGACAGCATTCATCTAGCAATCAGCCCCAGCATTTT

clone size: many
J gene: TRBJ2-7
D gene: NA
V gene: TRBV7-6
CDR3 protein: CASSLASTDYEQYF
CDR3 DNA: TGTGCCAGCAGCTTAGCCTCGACAGACTACGAGCAGTACTTC

clone size: few
J gene: TRBJ2-1
D gene: TRBD2
V gene: TRBV29-1
CDR3 protein: CSAGTSGFLGEQFF
CDR3 DNA: TGCAGCGCCGGGACTAGCGGGTTCTTGGGTGAGCAGTTCTTC

clone size: NA
J gene: TRBJ2-1
D gene: TRBD1
V gene: TRBV20-1
CDR3 protein: CSATAGTGDSYNEQFF
CDR3 DNA: TGCAGTGCTACGGCCGGGACAGGGGACTCCTACAATGAGCAGTTCTTC

clone size: many
J gene: TRBJ2-6
D gene: NA
V gene: TRBV9
CDR3 protein: CASSVSGAGANVLTF
CDR3 DNA: TGTGCCAGCAGCGTATCAGGGGCCGGGGCCAACGTCCTGACTTTC

clone size: few
J gene: TRBJ1-6
D gene: TRBD1
V gene: TRBV12-3/TRBV12-4
CDR3 protein: CASSLGQGANHF
CDR3 DNA: TGTGCCAGCAGCTTGGGACAGGGGGCAAACCACTTT

clone size: NA
J gene: TRBJ2-3
D gene: NA
V gene: TRBV20-1
CDR3 protein: CSAPLGYTQYF
CDR3 DNA: TGCAGTGCCCCCTTGGGTTATACGCAGTATTTT

clone size: NA
J gene: TRBJ1-5
D gene: NA
V gene: TRBV7-2
CDR3 protein: CASSPATGHSNQPQHF
CDR3 DNA: TGTGCCAGCAGCCCAGCGACAGGTCATAGCAATCAGCCCCAGCATTTT

clone size: NA
J gene: TRBJ2-1
D gene: NA
V gene: TRBV12-3/TRBV12-4
CDR3 protein: CASRFLASPYNEQFF
CDR3 DNA: TGTGCCAGCAGATTCCTAGCGTCCCCCTACAATGAGCAGTTCTTC

clone size: few
J gene: TRBJ1-3
D gene: NA
V gene: TRBV5-1
CDR3 protein: CASSWVTGNTIYF
CDR3 DNA: TGCGCCAGCAGCTGGGTAACTGGAAACACCATATATTTT

clone size: few
J gene: TRBJ1-4
D gene: TRBD1
V gene: TRBV29-1
CDR3 protein: CSVGGQGATNEKLFF
CDR3 DNA: TGCAGCGTGGGGGGACAGGGCGCAACTAATGAAAAACTGTTTTTT

clone size: few
J gene: TRBJ1-1
D gene: NA
V gene: TRBV5-5
CDR3 protein: CASSSIGVSTEAFF
CDR3 DNA: TGTGCCAGCAGCTCCATAGGGGTATCCACTGAAGCTTTCTTT

clone size: few
J gene: TRBJ2-1
D gene: TRBD2
V gene: TRBV4-1
CDR3 protein: CASSQGAMTSVTDNEQFF
CDR3 DNA: TGCGCCAGCAGCCAAGGAGCCATGACTAGCGTAACAGACAATGAGCAGTTCTTC

clone size: few
J gene: TRBJ2-7
D gene: TRBD2
V gene: TRBV20-1
CDR3 protein: CSASGTSGNLYEQYF
CDR3 DNA: TGCAGTGCTAGCGGGACTAGCGGGAATCTATACGAGCAGTACTTC

clone size: few
J gene: TRBJ2-7
D gene: NA
V gene: TRBV12-3/TRBV12-4
CDR3 protein: CASSPRGSAQTDGQYF
CDR3 DNA: TGTGCCAGCAGTCCCAGGGGTAGCGCGCAAACTGACGGGCAGTACTTC

clone size: NA
J gene: TRBJ1-1
D gene: NA
V gene: TRBV6-6
CDR3 protein: CASSYPGQTQGTEAFF
CDR3 DNA: TGTGCCAGCAGTTACCCAGGACAAACTCAGGGCACTGAAGCTTTCTTT

clone size: NA
J gene: TRBJ2-1
D gene: TRBD2
V gene: TRBV20-1
CDR3 protein: CSARPTGTSGRLNEQFF
CDR3 DNA: TGCAGTGCTAGACCGACCGGGACTAGCGGGCGGTTGAATGAGCAGTTCTTC

clone size: few
J gene: TRBJ1-5
D gene: TRBD1
V gene: TRBV30
CDR3 protein: CAWSAGQGNQPQHF
CDR3 DNA: TGTGCCTGGAGCGCGGGACAGGGGAATCAGCCCCAGCATTTT

clone size: NA
J gene: TRBJ1-3
D gene: NA
V gene: TRBV3-1
CDR3 protein: CASSTIQGNTIYF
CDR3 DNA: TGTGCCAGCAGCACAATACAGGGAAACACCATATATTTT

clone size: few
J gene: TRBJ2-1
D gene: TRBD2
V gene: TRBV5-1
CDR3 protein: CASSGGERTNEQFF
CDR3 DNA: TGCGCCAGCTCGGGGGGGGAGCGAACCAATGAGCAGTTCTTC

clone size: NA
J gene: TRBJ2-6
D gene: NA
V gene: TRBV7-2
CDR3 protein: CASSRRGTLGSGANVLTF
CDR3 DNA: TGTGCCAGCAGCCGGAGAGGGACACTTGGCTCTGGGGCCAACGTCCTGACTTTC